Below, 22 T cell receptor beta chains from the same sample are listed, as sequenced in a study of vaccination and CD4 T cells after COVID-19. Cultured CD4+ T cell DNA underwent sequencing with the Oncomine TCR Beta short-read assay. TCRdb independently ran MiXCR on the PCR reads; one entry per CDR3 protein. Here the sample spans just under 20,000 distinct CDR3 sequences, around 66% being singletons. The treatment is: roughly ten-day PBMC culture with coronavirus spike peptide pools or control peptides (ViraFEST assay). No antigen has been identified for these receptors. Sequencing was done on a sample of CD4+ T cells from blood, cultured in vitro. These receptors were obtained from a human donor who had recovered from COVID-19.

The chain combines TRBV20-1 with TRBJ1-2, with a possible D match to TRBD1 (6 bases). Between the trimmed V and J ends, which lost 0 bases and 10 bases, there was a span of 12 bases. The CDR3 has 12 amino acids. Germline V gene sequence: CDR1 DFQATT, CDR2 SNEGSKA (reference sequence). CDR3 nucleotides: TGCAGTGCTAGAGACCCCGGGGGACACTACACCTTC. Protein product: CSARDPGGHYTF.

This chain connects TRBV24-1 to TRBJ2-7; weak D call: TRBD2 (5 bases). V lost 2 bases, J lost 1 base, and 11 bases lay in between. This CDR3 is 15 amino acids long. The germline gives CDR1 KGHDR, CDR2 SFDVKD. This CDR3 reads CATSDSARTSYEQYF. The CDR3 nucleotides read TGTGCCACCAGTGATTCAGCTAGGACTTCCTACGAGCAGTACTTC.

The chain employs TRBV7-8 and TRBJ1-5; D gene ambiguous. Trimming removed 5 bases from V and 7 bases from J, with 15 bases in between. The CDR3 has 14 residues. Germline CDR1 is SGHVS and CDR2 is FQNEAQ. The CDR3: CASSPRDLRQPQHF. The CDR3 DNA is TGTGCCAGCAGCCCTCGAGATCTCCGACAGCCCCAGCATTTT.

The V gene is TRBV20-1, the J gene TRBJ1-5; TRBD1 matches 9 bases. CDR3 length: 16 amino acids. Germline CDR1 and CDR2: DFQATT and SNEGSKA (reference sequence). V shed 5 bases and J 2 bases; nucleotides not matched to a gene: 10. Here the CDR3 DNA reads TGCAGTGCTTTGGAGTTGCGGACAGGGGGCAATCAGCCCCAGCATTTT. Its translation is CSALELRTGGNQPQHF.

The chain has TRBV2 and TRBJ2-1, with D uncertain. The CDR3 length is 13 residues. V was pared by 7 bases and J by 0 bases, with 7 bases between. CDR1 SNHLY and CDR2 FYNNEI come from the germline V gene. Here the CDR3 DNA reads TGTGCCAGCAATCGAGACTCCTACAATGAGCAGTTCTTC. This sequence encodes CASNRDSYNEQFF. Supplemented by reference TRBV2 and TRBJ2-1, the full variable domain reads EPEVTQTPSHQVTQMGQEVILRCVPISNHLYFYWYRQILGQKVEFLVSFYNNEISEKSEIFDDQFSVERPDGSNFTLKIRSTKLEDSAMYFCASNRDSYNEQFFGPGTRLTVL.

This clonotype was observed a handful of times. CDR3 residues: CASSYASYGYTF. The CDR3 DNA sequence: TGTGCCAGCAGTTATGCAAGCTATGGCTACACCTTC. This chain joins TRBV6-2 or TRBV6-3 and TRBJ1-2, with D uncertain. The CDR3 is 12 residues long. CDR1 and CDR2 (germline): MNHEY, SVGEGT. V was clipped by 3 bases and J by 4 bases, with 6 bases between them.

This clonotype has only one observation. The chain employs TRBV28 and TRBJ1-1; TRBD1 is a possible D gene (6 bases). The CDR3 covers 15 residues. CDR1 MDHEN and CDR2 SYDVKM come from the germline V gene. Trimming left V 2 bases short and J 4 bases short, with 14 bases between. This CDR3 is CASSLRGALGTEAFF. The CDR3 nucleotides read TGTGCCAGCAGTTTAAGGGGGGCGCTGGGCACTGAAGCTTTCTTT.

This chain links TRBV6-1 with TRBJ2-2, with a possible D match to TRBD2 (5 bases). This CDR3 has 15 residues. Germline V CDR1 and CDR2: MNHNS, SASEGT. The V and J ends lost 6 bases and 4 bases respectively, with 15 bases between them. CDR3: CASRERVWGTGELFF. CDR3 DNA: TGTGCCAGCAGGGAGAGGGTTTGGGGCACCGGGGAGCTGTTTTTT.

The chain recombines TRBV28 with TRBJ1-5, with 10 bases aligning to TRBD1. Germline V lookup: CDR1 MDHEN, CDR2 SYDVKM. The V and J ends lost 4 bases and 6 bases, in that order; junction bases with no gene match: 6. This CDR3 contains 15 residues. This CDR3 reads CASSYPGQGSQPQHF. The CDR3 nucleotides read TGTGCCAGCAGTTACCCGGGACAGGGGTCTCAGCCCCAGCATTTT.

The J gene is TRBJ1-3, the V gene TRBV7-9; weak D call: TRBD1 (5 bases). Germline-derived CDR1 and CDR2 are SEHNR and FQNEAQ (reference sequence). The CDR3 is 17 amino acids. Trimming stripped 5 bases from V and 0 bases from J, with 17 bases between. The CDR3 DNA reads TGTGCCAGCAGCCTACTAAAAACAGGTACCTCTGGAAACACCATATATTTT. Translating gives CASSLLKTGTSGNTIYF.

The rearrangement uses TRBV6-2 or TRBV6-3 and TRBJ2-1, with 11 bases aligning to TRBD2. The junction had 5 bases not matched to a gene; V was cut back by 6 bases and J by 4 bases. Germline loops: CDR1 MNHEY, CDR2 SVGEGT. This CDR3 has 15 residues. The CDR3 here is CASSRLAGTYNEQFF. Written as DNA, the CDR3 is TGTGCCAGCAGCCGACTAGCGGGAACATACAATGAGCAGTTCTTC.

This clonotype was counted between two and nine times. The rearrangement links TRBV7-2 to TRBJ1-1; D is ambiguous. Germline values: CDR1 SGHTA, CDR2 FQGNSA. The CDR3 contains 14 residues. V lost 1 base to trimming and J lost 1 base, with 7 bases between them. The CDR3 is CASSLGRRNTEAFF. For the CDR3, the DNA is TGTGCCAGCAGCTTAGGTCGGCGGAACACTGAAGCTTTCTTT.

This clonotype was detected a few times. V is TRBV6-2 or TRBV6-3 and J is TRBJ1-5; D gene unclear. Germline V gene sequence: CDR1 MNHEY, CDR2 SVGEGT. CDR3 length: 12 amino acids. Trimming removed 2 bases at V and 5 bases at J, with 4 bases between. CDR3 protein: CASSYGYQPQHF. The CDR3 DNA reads TGTGCCAGCAGTTACGGATATCAGCCCCAGCATTTT.

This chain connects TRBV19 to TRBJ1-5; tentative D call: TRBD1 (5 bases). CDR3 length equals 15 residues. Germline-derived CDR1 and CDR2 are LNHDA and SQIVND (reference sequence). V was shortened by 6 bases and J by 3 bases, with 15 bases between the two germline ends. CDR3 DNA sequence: TGTGCCAGTAGGCATAGGTCCAGGGTCAATCAGCCCCAGCATTTT. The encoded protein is CASRHRSRVNQPQHF.

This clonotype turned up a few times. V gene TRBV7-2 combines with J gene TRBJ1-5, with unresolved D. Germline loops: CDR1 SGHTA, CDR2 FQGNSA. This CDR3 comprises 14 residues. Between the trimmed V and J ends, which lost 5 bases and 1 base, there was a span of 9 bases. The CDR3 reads CASSPGLSNQPQHF. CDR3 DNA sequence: TGTGCCAGCAGCCCCGGGTTAAGCAATCAGCCCCAGCATTTT. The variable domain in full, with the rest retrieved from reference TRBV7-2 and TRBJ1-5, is GAGVSQSPSNKVTEKGKDVELRCDPISGHTALYWYRQSLGQGLEFLIYFQGNSAPDKSGLPSDRFSAERTGGSVSTLTIQRTQQEDSAVYLCASSPGLSNQPQHFGDGTRLSIL.

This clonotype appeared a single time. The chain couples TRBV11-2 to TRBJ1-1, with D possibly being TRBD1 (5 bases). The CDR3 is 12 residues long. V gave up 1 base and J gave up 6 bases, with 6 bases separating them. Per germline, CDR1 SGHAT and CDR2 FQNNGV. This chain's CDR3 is CASSLGRAEAFF. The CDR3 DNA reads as TGTGCCAGCAGCTTAGGCAGGGCTGAAGCTTTCTTT.

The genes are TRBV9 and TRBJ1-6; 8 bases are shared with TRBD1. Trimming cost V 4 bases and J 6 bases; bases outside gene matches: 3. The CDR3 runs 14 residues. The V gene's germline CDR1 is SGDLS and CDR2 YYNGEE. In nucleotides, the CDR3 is TGTGCCAGCAGCTCCACAGGGGGTAATTCACCCCTCCACTTT. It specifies CASSSTGGNSPLHF.

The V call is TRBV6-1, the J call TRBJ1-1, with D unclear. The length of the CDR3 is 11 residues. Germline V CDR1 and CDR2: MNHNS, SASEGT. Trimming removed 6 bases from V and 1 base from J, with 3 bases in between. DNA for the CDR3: TGTGCCAGCAGGGGGAACACTGAAGCTTTCTTT. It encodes CASRGNTEAFF.

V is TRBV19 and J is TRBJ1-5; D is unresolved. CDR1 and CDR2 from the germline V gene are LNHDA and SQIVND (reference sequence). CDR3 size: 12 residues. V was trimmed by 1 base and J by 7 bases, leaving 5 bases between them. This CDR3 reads CASSIGLQPQHF. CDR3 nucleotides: TGTGCCAGTAGTATAGGACTGCAGCCCCAGCATTTT.

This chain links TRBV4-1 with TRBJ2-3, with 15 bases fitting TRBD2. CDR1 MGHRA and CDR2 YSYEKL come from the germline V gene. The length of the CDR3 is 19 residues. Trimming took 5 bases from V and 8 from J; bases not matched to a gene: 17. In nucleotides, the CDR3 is TGCGCCAGCAGCTCCGGACTAGCGGGAGGGCCCCCATCACTTGGTACGCAGTATTTT. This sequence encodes CASSSGLAGGPPSLGTQYF.

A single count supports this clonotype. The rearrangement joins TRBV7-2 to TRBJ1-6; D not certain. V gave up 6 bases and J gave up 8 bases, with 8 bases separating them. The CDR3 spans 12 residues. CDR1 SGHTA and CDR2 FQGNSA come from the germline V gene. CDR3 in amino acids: CASRGPDSPLHF. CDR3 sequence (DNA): TGTGCCAGCAGGGGTCCGGATTCACCCCTCCACTTT.

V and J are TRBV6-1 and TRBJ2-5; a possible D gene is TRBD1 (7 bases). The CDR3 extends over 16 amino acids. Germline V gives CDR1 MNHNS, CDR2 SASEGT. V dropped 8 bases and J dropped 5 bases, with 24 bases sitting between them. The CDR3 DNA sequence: TGTGCCAGCCTCCCGGGGGACACAGGGGTGAGGGAGACCCAGTACTTC. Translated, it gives CASLPGDTGVRETQYF.